A selection of T cell receptor beta chains follows, all from one sample in a study of early T cells in non-severe SARS-CoV-2 infection. TCRdb re-derived calls from the 5' RACE reads in MiXCR, one entry per CDR3 protein. This table holds tens of thousands of distinct CDR3 sequences, 4.5% to 7% found once. The sample was whole blood. The receptors derive from an adult who was a healthcare worker with PCR-confirmed SARS-CoV-2 infection or an uninfected control (not recorded which). Each CDR3 is given with its conserved first and last residue. A D gene is named only where the DNA matches it firmly. Size is omitted from some rows. Given values are once, few, many or a class for expanded clones.

-,many,TRBV5-1,CASSRDNNQPQHF
-,many,TRBV3-1,CASSQSITQPQHF
TRBD1,many,TRBV6-5,CASSYGGQGKELFF
-,many,TRBV6-5,CASSRTAAYEQYF
-,-,TRBV7-7,CASSLGSHAATNEKLFF
-,-,TRBV7-8,CASSPGPAGKYNEQFF
TRBD2,many,TRBV2,CASILLAGHPAFF
-,many,TRBV15,CATSRDESSPLHF
-,-,TRBV12-3/TRBV12-4,CASSFSGWVYGYTF
-,-,TRBV19,CASSSPGDTQYF
TRBD2,-,TRBV20-1,CSARPEAGNSYTQYF
-,many,TRBV11-2,CASSFQPTVGNYGYTF
-,many,TRBV6-5,CASKLTGTYTEAFF
-,many,TRBV19,CATRGTAYNEQFF
-,few,TRBV6-1,CASSERLRTNYGYTF
-,-,TRBV10-2,CSSSGSGFGEQYF
-,-,TRBV7-8,CASSPRGDSYEQYF
-,many,TRBV2,CASSESDEAFF
-,many,TRBV3-1,CASSQGYGTGELFF
TRBD2,many,TRBV18,CASSPGLSGSTDTQYF
TRBD2,many,TRBV19,CASSATSLGRDNEQFF
-,many,TRBV5-6,CASSSLGGPTEAFF
TRBD1,many,TRBV12-3/TRBV12-4,CASSVRQGATNEKLFF
-,many,TRBV7-9,CASSPEGGATEAFF
TRBD2,many,TRBV20-1,CSAVAGGLFSTYNEQFF
-,many,TRBV5-1,CASSFGRRSAGNTIYF
-,many,TRBV29-1,CSTGTPGTEAFF
-,-,TRBV19,CASTRDPAAYEQFF
-,-,TRBV18,CASSPLGNSYEQYF
TRBD1,-,TRBV6-5,CASSIYRGQGVYTGELFF
TRBD1,many,TRBV6-2/TRBV6-3,CASSYSSGGEAFF
-,many,TRBV11-2,CASSPERAFEQYF
-,many,TRBV7-9,CASSSYREKITEAFF
TRBD2,many,TRBV5-1,CASSLRLAGAGELFF
-,-,TRBV7-9,CASKGSSETQYF
-,many,TRBV9,CASSNGYNEQFF
-,many,TRBV7-2,CASSLTGGQADGYTF
-,-,TRBV24-1,CATSDSGTSLAKNIQYF
TRBD1,few,TRBV29-1,CSAGQGGTEAFF
TRBD2,many,TRBV5-1,CASSLAHERGLIFTDTQYF
TRBD1,many,TRBV27,CASSLLGQGRDTQYF
-,many,TRBV7-2,CASSPALKGRNTQYF
TRBD2,once,TRBV5-1,CASSLWTSGADTQYF
TRBD1,few,TRBV27,CASSLQGANIQYF
TRBD2,-,TRBV29-1,CSAGGGFTDTQYF
TRBD1,few,TRBV19,CASSGQGAGGYTF
-,few,TRBV29-1,CSVAFLGETQYF
-,many,TRBV11-1,CASLRADTQYF
-,many,TRBV2,CASKVTFSSLNEQFF
-,many,TRBV12-3/TRBV12-4,CASSYLSGAGYTYNEQFF
-,many,TRBV7-9,CASGASVGEQFF
-,many,TRBV15,CATSRDSRDKTNEKLFF
-,-,TRBV7-8,CASRAGIPYEQYF
TRBD2,many,TRBV12-3/TRBV12-4,CASSPRLAGDYEQYF
-,few,TRBV11-2,CASSLGGGNTEAFF
-,many,TRBV7-9,CASRDSHNSPLHF
TRBD2,many,TRBV27,CASSLVTSDPEQFF